Below, 30 T cell receptor beta chains from the same sample are listed, as sequenced in a study of quantifying T cell responses using KT2 cells (dated by TCRdb to about 2017). As for the study more broadly: RNA was DNase-treated and reverse transcribed with TCR alpha and beta constant-region primers, mostly using SuperScript III.

The receptor library was made with UMI-ligation and nested PCR. Sequencing was carried out with an Illumina MiSeq. T4 RNA ligase 1 was used to ligate a single-stranded oligonucleotide containing the Illumina SP2 sequence and a UMI to the 3' end of the cDNA. PCR1 ran approximately 4 cycles (98°C 15 s, 69°C 30 s, 72°C 40 s); the beta primer was an equimolar mix of RC1.1 and RC1.2 covering TRBC1 and TRBC2. TCRdb took the public reads, trimmed them with fastp at Q25, ran MiXCR for clone calling and kept in-frame beta chains. Entries are consolidated by CDR3 protein sequence, retaining the most common genes and DNA. This sample comprises tens of thousands of distinct CDR3 sequences, 9% to 15% of them detected only once. The top ten hold roughly 9% of the sample. The sample comprised PBMCs spiked with cells of the T cell clone KT2. Source of these receptors: a human donor.

The gene calls are TRBV27 and TRBJ2-6; 7 bases fit TRBD1. V trimming: 6 bases; J trimming: 3 bases; junction bases outside the gene matches: 17. The CDR3 contains 19 residues. Germline CDR1 reads MNHEY; CDR2 reads SMNVEV (reference sequence). In DNA form, the CDR3 reads TGTGCCAGCAGAAGGAAGGGACAGCGTTACGAGATTGGGGCCAACGTCCTGACTTTC. This encodes CASRRKGQRYEIGANVLTF. Full variable domain (rest looked up from reference TRBV27 and TRBJ2-6): EAQVTQNPRYLITVTGKKLTVTCSQNMNHEYMSWYRQDPGLGLRQIYYSMNVEVTDKGDVPEGYKVSRKEKRNFPLILESPSPNQTSLYFCASRRKGQRYEIGANVLTFGAGSRLTVL.

This clonotype was seen a handful of times. J is TRBJ2-1 and V is TRBV5-1; 8 positions match TRBD1. The CDR3 is 15 residues long. V was clipped by 0 bases and J by 4 bases; unmatched bases: 3. CDR1 and CDR2 (germline): SGHRS, YFSETQ. The CDR3 DNA is TGCGCCAGCAGCTTGGCGGACAGGGAGTACAATGAGCAGTTCTTC. Its protein product is CASSLADREYNEQFF. The whole variable domain, filled in from reference TRBV5-1 and TRBJ2-1, reads KAGVTQTPRYLIKTRGQQVTLSCSPISGHRSVSWYQQTPGQGLQFLFEYFSETQRNKGNFPGRFSGRQFSNSRSEMNVSTLELGDSALYLCASSLADREYNEQFFGPGTRLTVL.

The chain joins TRBV5-5 to TRBJ2-7; D unclear. The CDR3 has 14 amino acids. Germline V gene sequence: CDR1 SGHKS, CDR2 YYEKEE (reference sequence). V lost 2 bases, J lost 2 bases, and 11 bases lay in between. This CDR3 reads CASSFTPQPYEQYF. DNA of the CDR3: TGTGCCAGCAGCTTCACCCCGCAACCCTACGAGCAGTACTTC. The full variable domain, with the rest looked up from reference TRBV5-5 and TRBJ2-7, is DAGVTQSPTHLIKTRGQQVTLRCSPISGHKSVSWYQQVLGQGPQFIFQYYEKEERGRGNFPDRFSARQFPNYSSELNVNALLLGDSALYLCASSFTPQPYEQYFGPGTRLTVT.

The table lists this clonotype with a few counts. The gene calls are TRBV6-5 and TRBJ1-4, with D hard to call. Trimming cost V 4 bases and J 8 bases, with 11 bases left between them. Germline V gives CDR1 MNHEY, CDR2 SVGAGI. This CDR3 contains 13 residues. The CDR3 sequence: CASSLNSREKLFF. CDR3 coding DNA: TGTGCCAGCAGTTTAAACAGCCGGGAAAAACTGTTTTTT.

The rearrangement joins TRBV20-1 to TRBJ2-5, with a weak D call TRBD1 (5 bases). Between the trimmed V and J ends, which lost 6 bases and 7 bases, there was a span of 12 bases. The CDR3 covers 11 residues. Germline lookup yields CDR1 DFQATT and CDR2 SNEGSKA (reference sequence). CDR3 residues: CSAGHRGTQYF. In DNA form, the CDR3 reads TGCAGTGCGGGCCATAGGGGGACCCAGTACTTC.

This clonotype is a singleton in its sample. The DNA is omitted, as the CDR3 cannot be located on it reliably, and the CDR3 follows TCRdb's listing. The chain recombines TRBV9 with TRBJ1-2; the table's D call TRBD1 went unverified against the DNA. The CDR3 length equals 15 residues, ends included. Germline CDR1 is SGDLS and CDR2 is YYNGEE. CDR3 in amino acids: CASSVGAGTGLGYNF.

CDR3 nucleotides: TGTGCCAGCAGTTTACCGGGGTCGAACACTGAAGCTTTCTTT. Translated: CASSLPGSNTEAFF. The rearrangement uses TRBV12-3 or TRBV12-4 and TRBJ1-1; D remains ambiguous. The length of the CDR3 is 14 residues. Trimming took off 2 bases at V and 1 base at J, with 8 bases between the two ends.

This clonotype was found a few times. V is TRBV11-2 and J is TRBJ1-2; no firm D call. This CDR3 is 15 amino acids long. Trimming stripped 0 bases from V and 7 bases from J, with 15 bases between. Germline V gene data show CDR1 as SGHAT and CDR2 as FQNNGV. This CDR3 reads CASSLDRAGLVGYTF. The CDR3 DNA sequence: TGTGCCAGCAGCTTAGATCGGGCCGGACTTGTTGGCTACACCTTC. The full variable domain, completed using reference TRBV11-2 and TRBJ1-2, is EAGVAQSPRYKIIEKRQSVAFWCNPISGHATLYWYQQILGQGPKLLIQFQNNGVVDDSQLPKDRFSAERLKGVDSTLKIQPAKLEDSAVYLCASSLDRAGLVGYTFGSGTRLTVV.

The chain uses TRBV3-1 and TRBJ2-5, with D possibly called TRBD1 or TRBD2 (5 bases each). The CDR3 runs to 17 residues. Trimming removed 1 base at V and 1 base at J, with 16 bases between. Germline loops: CDR1 LGHDT, CDR2 YNNKEL (reference sequence). In DNA form, the CDR3 reads TGTGCCAGCAGCCAAGCGGGACCCATAGTATTCCAAGAGACCCAGTACTTC. It yields the protein CASSQAGPIVFQETQYF.

This clonotype was detected only a few times. J is TRBJ1-6 and V is TRBV11-3; D perhaps matches TRBD1 (5 bases). Germline V gene data show CDR1 as SGHNT and CDR2 as YENEEA. The CDR3 spans 14 residues. V was shortened by 7 bases and J by 5 bases, with 12 bases between the two germline ends. CDR3 sequence reads: CASTPGPNNSPLHF. DNA of the CDR3: TGTGCCAGCACCCCGGGACCGAATAATTCACCCCTCCACTTT.

There are many counts of this clonotype. The J gene is TRBJ1-1, the V gene TRBV29-1, with 9 bases lining up with TRBD1. V was clipped by 5 bases and J by 5 bases; unmatched bases: 6. The CDR3 has 13 residues. Germline CDR1 and CDR2: SQVTM and ANQGSEA. CDR3 DNA: TGCAGCGTTTGGGGGACAGGGATAACTGAAGCTTTCTTT. Its translation is CSVWGTGITEAFF. Based on the CDR3 plus reference TRBV29-1 and TRBJ1-1, the full variable domain is SAVISQKPSRDICQRGTSLTIQCQVDSQVTMMFWYRQQPGQSLTLIATANQGSEATYESGFVIDKFPISRPNLTFSTLTVSNMSPEDSSIYLCSVWGTGITEAFFGQGTRLTVV.

This clonotype was recorded a few times. This chain joins TRBV6-6 and TRBJ2-2; D is ambiguous. Per germline, CDR1 MNHNY and CDR2 SVGAGI (reference sequence). Trimming pared 6 bases from V and 3 bases from J, leaving 8 bases between. CDR3 size: 13 residues. CDR3 region: CASRREDTGELFF. Written as DNA, the CDR3 is TGTGCCAGCAGGCGAGAAGACACCGGGGAGCTGTTTTTT.

This chain uses TRBV13 with TRBJ2-3, with a weak D call TRBD2 (6 bases). CDR1 and CDR2 from the germline V gene are PRHDT and FYEKMQ (reference sequence). This CDR3 is built from 15 residues. V lost 0 bases, J lost 6 bases, and 13 bases lay in between. The CDR3 nucleotides are TGTGCCAGCAGCTTAGGCGGAGGGAGAGGCGATACGCAGTATTTT. Translated: CASSLGGGRGDTQYF.

This clonotype was counted ten times or more. The chain has TRBV6-5 and TRBJ1-1; D not resolved. The CDR3 spans 11 residues. Trimming left V 8 bases short and J 2 bases short, with 6 bases between. Per germline, CDR1 MNHEY and CDR2 SVGAGI. CDR3 DNA: TGTGCCAGCGAATCAAACACTGAAGCTTTCTTT. Protein product: CASESNTEAFF.

The gene calls are TRBV28 and TRBJ2-1; TRBD2 matches 11 bases. The CDR3 runs to 16 residues. After removal of 5 bases from V and 2 bases from J, the junction contained 5 bases not matched to a gene. Germline V gene data show CDR1 as MDHEN and CDR2 as SYDVKM. CDR3: CASSTTSGGTYNEQFF. The CDR3 bases are TGTGCCAGCAGTACCACTAGCGGGGGAACCTACAATGAGCAGTTCTTC.

The genes are TRBV15 and TRBJ2-3; possible D gene TRBD1, 6 bases. V was trimmed by 2 bases and J by 3 bases, leaving 15 bases between them. The CDR3 runs to 16 residues. Germline CDR1 and CDR2: LNHNV and YYDKDF (reference sequence). The chain's CDR3 is CATSRRLGGATDTQYF. DNA of the CDR3: TGTGCCACCAGCAGAAGATTAGGGGGAGCAACAGATACGCAGTATTTT.

This clonotype was detected only a few times. The CDR3 here is CASSGGGTEQFF. CDR3 DNA sequence: TGTGCCAGCAGTGGAGGTGGAACTGAGCAGTTCTTC. The chain carries TRBV9 and TRBJ2-1, with D possibly being TRBD2 (5 bases). The germline CDR1 and CDR2 sequences are SGDLS and YYNGEE. V was trimmed by 5 bases and J by 9 bases, leaving 12 bases between them. The CDR3 sequence is 12 residues long. The variable domain in full, with the rest retrieved from reference TRBV9 and TRBJ2-1, is DSGVTQTPKHLITATGQRVTLRCSPRSGDLSVYWYQQSLDQGLQFLIQYYNGEERAKGNILERFSAQQFPDLHSELNLSSLELGDSALYFCASSGGGTEQFFGPGTRLTVL.

V usage is TRBV12-3 or TRBV12-4 and J usage is TRBJ1-2; a possible D gene is TRBD1 (5 bases). V shed 2 bases and J shed 4 bases, with 11 bases lying between them. The CDR3 runs 14 residues. The chain's CDR3 is CASSLRGVGYGYTF. The DNA for the CDR3 is TGTGCCAGCAGTTTACGGGGGGTCGGCTATGGCTACACCTTC.

This clonotype occurred many times. The rearrangement joins TRBV28 to TRBJ2-1; possibly TRBD2 for D (5 bases). Trimming removed 2 bases at V and 15 bases at J, with 14 bases between. The CDR3 is 12 amino acids. The V gene's germline CDR1 is MDHEN and CDR2 SYDVKM. In DNA form, the CDR3 reads TGTGCCAGCAGTTTACCACCGGGATGGCCGTTCTTC. Its translation: CASSLPPGWPFF.

The V call is TRBV4-2, the J call TRBJ2-3, with D perhaps given as TRBD1 or TRBD2 (5 bases each). Trimming took 3 bases from V and 6 from J, leaving 13 bases between them. The CDR3 totals 14 residues. Germline CDR1 is LGHNA and CDR2 is YNFKEQ. In DNA form, the CDR3 reads TGTGCCAGCAGCCAGACCGGGGCCACCGATACGCAGTATTTT. Translation: CASSQTGATDTQYF.

This clonotype was seen once. The chain combines TRBV11-3 with TRBJ2-1; D tentatively reads TRBD1 or TRBD2 (6 bases each). The CDR3 sequence is 15 residues long. The V and J ends lost 1 base and 2 bases respectively, with 9 bases between them. Germline V gene lookup returns CDR1 SGHNT and CDR2 YENEEA. CDR3 coding DNA: TGTGCCAGCAGCTTAGGGGGGGACACCTACAATGAGCAGTTCTTC. It specifies CASSLGGDTYNEQFF. Supplemented by reference TRBV11-3 and TRBJ2-1, the full variable domain reads EAGVVQSPRYKIIEKKQPVAFWCNPISGHNTLYWYLQNLGQGPELLIRYENEEAVDDSQLPKDRFSAERLKGVDSTLKIQPAELGDSAVYLCASSLGGDTYNEQFFGPGTRLTVL.

This clonotype was found a few times. The chain couples TRBV7-8 to TRBJ2-3; weak D call: TRBD2 (6 bases). The V and J ends lost 3 bases and 2 bases respectively, with 18 bases between them. CDR1 is SGHVS and CDR2 is FQNEAQ in the germline V gene. The CDR3 is made up of 17 amino acids. DNA for the CDR3: TGTGCCAGCAGCTTGTACGGGGGAGCAGCACTCACAGATACGCAGTATTTT. Amino acids: CASSLYGGAALTDTQYF.

This clonotype has only a few counts. The V and J genes are TRBV28 and TRBJ1-1; D uncertain. This CDR3 is built from 13 residues. Trimming left V 7 bases short and J 0 bases short, with 9 bases between. Germline assignment: CDR1 MDHEN and CDR2 SYDVKM. CDR3: CASTVEMNTEAFF. CDR3 nucleotides: TGTGCCAGCACTGTTGAAATGAACACTGAAGCTTTCTTT.

The rearrangement uses TRBV21-1 and TRBJ1-5; the table assigns TRBD1, which was not confirmed against the DNA. TRBV21-1 is labeled a pseudogene. There are 13 residues in the CDR3. CDR3 residues: CASRRGPNQPQHF. The CDR3 nucleotides read TGTGCCAGCAGGAGGGGGCCCAATCAGCCCCAGCATTTT.

V gene TRBV29-1 combines with J gene TRBJ2-5, with a weak D call TRBD2 (5 bases). The V end lost 1 base, the J end lost 9 bases, and 15 bases lay between the germline ends. The CDR3 contains 13 residues. Germline assignment: CDR1 SQVTM and CDR2 ANQGSEA. CDR3 nucleotide sequence: TGCAGCGTTGAAGGAGGGATTGTAATGGCCCAGTACTTC. Its translation: CSVEGGIVMAQYF.

This clonotype was counted a few times. One base away lies a much larger clone, so this may be a sequencing read error. The rearrangement uses TRBV6-5 and TRBJ2-3; 14 nucleotides agree with TRBD2. The CDR3 runs to 15 residues. Germline CDR1 and CDR2: MNHEY and SVGAGI. V was clipped by 5 bases and J by 4 bases; unmatched bases: 2. The CDR3 spells CASSGTSGSSDTQYF. The CDR3 coding sequence is TGTGCCAGCAGTGGGACTAGCGGGAGCTCAGATACGCAGTATTTT.

V is TRBV11-3 and J is TRBJ2-2; 11 positions match TRBD1. Germline V gene data show CDR1 as SGHNT and CDR2 as YENEEA. The CDR3 spans 15 residues. V gave up 10 bases and J gave up 3 bases; unmatched junction bases: 7. CDR3 DNA: TGTGCCATCCCATTGGGACAGGGGGACACCGGGGAGCTGTTTTTT. Encoded protein: CAIPLGQGDTGELFF.

J is TRBJ1-5 and V is TRBV7-2; unclear D gene. Trimming took 3 bases from V and 2 from J, leaving 17 bases between them. Germline loops: CDR1 SGHTA, CDR2 FQGNSA. The CDR3 runs to 17 residues. CDR3 DNA: TGTGCCAGCAGCTTCCAGGCGTTTGGGCTTCGCAATCAGCCCCAGCATTTT. This codes for CASSFQAFGLRNQPQHF.

The gene calls are TRBV12-3 or TRBV12-4 and TRBJ2-1; 11 bases are shared with TRBD1. The CDR3 spans 20 residues. J was trimmed by 0 bases and V by 3 bases; bases with no gene match: 13. CDR3 residues: CASSFSYWTGGVSSYNEQFF. Here the CDR3 DNA reads TGTGCCAGCAGTTTCAGTTATTGGACAGGGGGCGTAAGCTCCTACAATGAGCAGTTCTTC.

This clonotype occurred many times. This chain connects TRBV18 to TRBJ1-5; D gene uncertain. In germline, CDR1 is KGHSH, CDR2 LQKENI. V was shortened by 4 bases and J by 0 bases, with 7 bases between the two germline ends. CDR3 length: 14 residues. The CDR3: CASSRDYSNQPQHF. The DNA of the CDR3 is TGTGCCAGCTCACGGGATTATAGCAATCAGCCCCAGCATTTT. Based on the CDR3 plus reference TRBV18 and TRBJ1-5, the full variable domain is NAGVMQNPRHLVRRRGQEARLRCSPMKGHSHVYWYRQLPEEGLKFMVYLQKENIIDESGMPKERFSAEFPKEGPSILRIQQVVRGDSAAYFCASSRDYSNQPQHFGDGTRLSIL.